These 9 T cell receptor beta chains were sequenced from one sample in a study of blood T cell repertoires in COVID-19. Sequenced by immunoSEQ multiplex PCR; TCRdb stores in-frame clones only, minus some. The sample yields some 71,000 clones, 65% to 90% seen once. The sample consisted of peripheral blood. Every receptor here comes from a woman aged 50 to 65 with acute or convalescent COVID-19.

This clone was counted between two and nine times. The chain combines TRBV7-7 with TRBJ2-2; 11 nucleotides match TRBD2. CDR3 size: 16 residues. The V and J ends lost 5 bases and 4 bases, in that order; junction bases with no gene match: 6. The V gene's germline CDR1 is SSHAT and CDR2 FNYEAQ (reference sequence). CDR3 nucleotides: TGTGCCAGCAGCCCAACTAGCGGGAGTATCACCGGGGAGCTGTTTTTT. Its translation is CASSPTSGSITGELFF.

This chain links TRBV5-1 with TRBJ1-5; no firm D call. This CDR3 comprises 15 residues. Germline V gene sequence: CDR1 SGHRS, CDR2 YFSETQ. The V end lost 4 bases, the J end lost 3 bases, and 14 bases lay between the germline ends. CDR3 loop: CASSLDGSNNQPQHF. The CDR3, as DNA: TGCGCCAGCAGCCTGGATGGGAGTAACAATCAGCCCCAGCATTTT.

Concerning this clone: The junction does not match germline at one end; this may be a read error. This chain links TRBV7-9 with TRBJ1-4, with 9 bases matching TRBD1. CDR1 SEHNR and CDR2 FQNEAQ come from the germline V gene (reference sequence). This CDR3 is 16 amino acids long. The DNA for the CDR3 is TGTGCTAGCAGCCTCTCCCTGACAGGGGGAGTTGAAAAACTGTTTTTT. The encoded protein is CASSLSLTGGVEKLFF. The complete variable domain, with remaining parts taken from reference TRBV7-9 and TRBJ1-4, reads DTGVSQNPRHKITKRGQNVTFRCDPISEHNRLYWYRQTLGQGPEFLTYFQNEAQLEKSRLLSDRFSAERPKGSFSTLEIQRTEQGDSAMYLCASSLSLTGGVEKLFFGSGTQLSVL.

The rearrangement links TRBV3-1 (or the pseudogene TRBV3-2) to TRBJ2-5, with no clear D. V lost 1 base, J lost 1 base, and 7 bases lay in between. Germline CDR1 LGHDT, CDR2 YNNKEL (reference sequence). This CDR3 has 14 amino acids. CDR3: CASSQGARQETQYF. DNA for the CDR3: TGTGCCAGCAGCCAAGGGGCGCGCCAAGAGACCCAGTACTTC.

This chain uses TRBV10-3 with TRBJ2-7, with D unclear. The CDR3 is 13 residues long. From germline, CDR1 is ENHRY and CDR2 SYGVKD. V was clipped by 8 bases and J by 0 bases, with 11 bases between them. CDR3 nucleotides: TGTGCCATCTTGGAGCAGAGCTCCTACGAGCAGTACTTC. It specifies CAILEQSSYEQYF.

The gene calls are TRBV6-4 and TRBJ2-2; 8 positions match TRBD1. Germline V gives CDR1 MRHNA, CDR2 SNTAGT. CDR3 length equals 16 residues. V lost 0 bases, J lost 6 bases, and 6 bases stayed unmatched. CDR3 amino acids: CASSDSSDRAPGELFF. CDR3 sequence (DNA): TGTGCCAGCAGTGACTCGTCGGACAGGGCTCCCGGGGAGCTGTTTTTT.

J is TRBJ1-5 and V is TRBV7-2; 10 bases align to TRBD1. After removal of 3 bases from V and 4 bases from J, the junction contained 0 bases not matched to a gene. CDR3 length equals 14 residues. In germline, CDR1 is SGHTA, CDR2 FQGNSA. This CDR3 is CASSLGQGNQPQHF. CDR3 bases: TGTGCCAGCAGCTTGGGACAGGGGAATCAGCCCCAGCATTTT.

Here the CDR3 DNA reads TGTGCCAGCAGTGACCCGAGGGAGAAGGATAGCAATCAGCCCCAGCATTTT. Amino acid sequence: CASSDPREKDSNQPQHF. This rearrangement joins TRBV6-4 to TRBJ1-5, with D hard to call. The CDR3 has 17 amino acids. From germline, CDR1 is MRHNA and CDR2 SNTAGT. With 2 bases removed from V and 0 bases from J, the gap between germline ends came to 14 bases.

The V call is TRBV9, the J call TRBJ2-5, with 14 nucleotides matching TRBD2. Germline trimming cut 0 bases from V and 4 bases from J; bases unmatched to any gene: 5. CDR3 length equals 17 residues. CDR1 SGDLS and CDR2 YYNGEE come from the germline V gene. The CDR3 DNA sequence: TGTGCCAGCAGCGTAGGTGGGACTAGCGGGAGTGTAGAGACCCAGTACTTC. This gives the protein CASSVGGTSGSVETQYF.